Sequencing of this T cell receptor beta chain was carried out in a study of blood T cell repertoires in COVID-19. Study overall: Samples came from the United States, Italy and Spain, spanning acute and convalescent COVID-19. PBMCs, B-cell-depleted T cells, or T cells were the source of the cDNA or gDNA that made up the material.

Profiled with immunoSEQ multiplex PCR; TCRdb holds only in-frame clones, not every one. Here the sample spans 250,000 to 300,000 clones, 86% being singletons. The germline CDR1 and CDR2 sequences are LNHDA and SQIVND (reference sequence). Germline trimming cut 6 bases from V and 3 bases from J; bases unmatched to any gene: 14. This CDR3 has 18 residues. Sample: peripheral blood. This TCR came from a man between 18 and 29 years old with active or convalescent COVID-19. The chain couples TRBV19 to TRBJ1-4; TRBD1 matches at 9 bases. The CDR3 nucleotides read TGTGCCAGTAGGGGGACAGGGACAGGGCGTCTTGCTAATGAAAAACTGTTTTTT. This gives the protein CASRGTGTGRLANEKLFF.